This T cell receptor beta chain originates from a study of OX40 agonist ivuxolimab in advanced cancers. For the study in its entirety: Ivuxolimab was a fully human IgG2 agonistic monoclonal antibody targeting the costimulatory receptor OX40 (CD134). Intravenous ivuxolimab was administered to patients every 2 weeks at six dose levels: 0.01, 0.1, 0.3, 1.5, 3 and 10 mg/kg. Among the 52 dose-escalation patients, about 19 had hepatocellular carcinoma, 15 melanoma, 9 renal cell carcinoma and 9 head and neck cancer. In the dose-escalation cohort, 65% to 90% of patients were male, and the mean age was about 55 years, with a range of roughly 20 to 80. Patients were allowed to have had prior anti-PD-1, anti-PD-L1 or anti-CTLA-4 therapy, and approximately 40% of the dose-escalation patients had been treated with checkpoint inhibitors. Partial responses were achieved by three dose-escalation patients, of whom one had hepatocellular carcinoma and two had cutaneous melanoma. The purpose of peripheral TCRbeta sequencing was to test whether ivuxolimab changed TCR sequence diversity and led to clonal T-cell expansion. The paper describes the monotherapy dose-escalation part (N ≈ 49 patients) of the phase I trial of ivuxolimab. Results the study describes overall, beyond this receptor: Low levels of normalized T-cell clonal expansion were also shown by some nonresponding patients. In partial responders in the 0.1-3.0 mg/kg groups, normalized peripheral clonal expansion was found to be among the lowest, especially among CD8+ T cells. On average, CD8+ T cells showed more expanded clones than CD4+ T cells after ivuxolimab. Clonal expansion of both CD4+ and CD8+ blood T cells was observed from baseline to week 6 at doses 0.1 to 3.0 mg/kg. Which antigens the clonally expanded peripheral T cells were specific for was not determined.

A remark on this clone: The antigen it binds to is not known. Base quality data are lacking; no much larger clone is found one base away.

The CDR3 spans 15 residues, from the cysteine through the phenylalanine. The read is trimmed to its CDR3 DNA, 45 bases read in frame from base 1. Trimming costs V 5 bases and J 4 bases, and their ends lie 21 bases apart. The germline V gene yields SQVTM for CDR1 and ANQGSEA for CDR2. The trial excluded patients who had a history of autoimmune disease or who were on systemic immunosuppression. Peripheral blood for TCR sequencing was collected from all dose cohorts at baseline, on cycle 4 day 1, and on cycle 7 day 1. Samples were obtained from an open-label, multicenter, first-in-human phase I dose-escalation trial of ivuxolimab. Adults with locally advanced or metastatic melanoma, renal cell carcinoma, hepatocellular carcinoma or head and neck squamous cell carcinoma were enrolled in the trial. Before TCR sequencing, CD4+ and CD8+ T cells were separately sorted from peripheral blood. Genomic DNA was extracted from sorted cells for sequencing of the TCRbeta CDR3 region. TCRbeta CDR3 regions were sequenced using the immunoSEQ Assay. TCRdb limited this immuneACCESS table to in-frame rearrangements with V and J called. A share of clones is missing; checked studies link under half to unresolved V genes, and the rest is unexplained. In this sample the table shows about 73,000 clones, approximately 92% of which occur a single time. The ten largest make up roughly 10% of the sample.

The receptor chain draws on TRBV29-1 and TRBJ2-7, with a weak D call of TRBD1 (5 bases match). This clonotype originated in an adult with an advanced solid tumor such as melanoma, head and neck, liver or kidney cancer. Sample: CD4+ or CD8+ T cells sorted from blood, taken in a trial of the OX40 agonist ivuxolimab. CDR3 region: CSVSLNRMPPYEQYF. The DNA reads TGCAGCGTTTCCTTAAACAGGATGCCCCCTTACGAGCAGTACTTC.